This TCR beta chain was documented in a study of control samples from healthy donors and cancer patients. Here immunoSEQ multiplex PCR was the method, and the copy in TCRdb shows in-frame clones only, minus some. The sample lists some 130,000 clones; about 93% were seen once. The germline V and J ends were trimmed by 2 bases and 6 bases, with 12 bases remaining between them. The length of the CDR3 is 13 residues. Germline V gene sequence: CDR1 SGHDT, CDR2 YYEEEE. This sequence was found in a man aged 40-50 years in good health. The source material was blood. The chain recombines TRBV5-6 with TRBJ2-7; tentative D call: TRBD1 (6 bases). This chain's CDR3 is CASSFSQGFEQYF. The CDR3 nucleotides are TGTGCCAGCAGCTTTTCCCAGGGGTTCGAGCAGTACTTC.